This TCR beta chain was observed in a study of blood T cell repertoires in COVID-19. Study as a whole: The United States, Italy and Spain provided the acute and convalescent COVID-19 samples. PBMCs, B-cell-depleted T cells, or T cells provided the cDNA or gDNA that made up the material.

Germline CDR1 and CDR2: MDHEN and SYDVKM. The CDR3 sequence is 14 residues long. V gave up 3 bases and J gave up 8 bases, with 16 bases separating them. Recruited during active infection, patients (from Seattle) were subsequently followed longitudinally. Per the original methods: For nucleated cells, counts were estimated from reference gene primer amplification. Sequencing used immunoSEQ multiplex PCR; TCRdb keeps in-frame clones, though not all of them. From that table come the V and J calls and clone size; the DNA was used to work out D and trimming. The repertoire consists of 150,000 to 180,000 clones, with roughly 88% occurring once and the leading ten covering around 0.63%.

This chain connects TRBV28 to TRBJ1-2, with D possibly being TRBD1 (5 bases). Sequencing used peripheral blood. This receptor was taken from a man between 60 and 75 years old with COVID-19, enrolled during active disease. This chain's CDR3 is CASSFGAGVGGYTF. The CDR3 nucleotides are TGTGCCAGCAGTTTTGGGGCTGGGGTTGGCGGCTACACCTTC.